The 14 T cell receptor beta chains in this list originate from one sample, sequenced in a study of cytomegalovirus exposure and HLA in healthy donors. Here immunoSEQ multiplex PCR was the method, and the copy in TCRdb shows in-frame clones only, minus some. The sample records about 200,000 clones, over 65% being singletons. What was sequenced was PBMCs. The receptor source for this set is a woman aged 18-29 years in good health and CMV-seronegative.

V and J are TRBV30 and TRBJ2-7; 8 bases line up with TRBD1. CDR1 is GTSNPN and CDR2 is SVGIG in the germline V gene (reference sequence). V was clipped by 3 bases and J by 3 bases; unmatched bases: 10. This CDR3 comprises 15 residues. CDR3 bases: TGTGCCTGGAGACCTCGGGACAGGACATTCTACGAGCAGTACTTC. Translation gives CAWRPRDRTFYEQYF.

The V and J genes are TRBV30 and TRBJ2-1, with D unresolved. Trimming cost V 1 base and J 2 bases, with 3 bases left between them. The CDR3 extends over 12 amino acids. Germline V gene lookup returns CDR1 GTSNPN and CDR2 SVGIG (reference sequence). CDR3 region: CAWSAPYNEQFF. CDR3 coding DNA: TGTGCCTGGAGTGCGCCCTACAATGAGCAGTTCTTC.

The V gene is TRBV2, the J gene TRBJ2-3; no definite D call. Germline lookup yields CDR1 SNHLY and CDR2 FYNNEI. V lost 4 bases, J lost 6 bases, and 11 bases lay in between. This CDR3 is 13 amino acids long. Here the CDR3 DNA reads TGTGCCAGCAGTGCACGGCAGTCGGATACGCAGTATTTT. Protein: CASSARQSDTQYF.

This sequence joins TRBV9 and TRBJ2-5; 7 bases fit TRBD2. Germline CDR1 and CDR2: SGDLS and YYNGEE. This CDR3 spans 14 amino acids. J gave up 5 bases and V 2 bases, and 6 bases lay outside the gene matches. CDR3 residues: CASSVGGLGETQYF. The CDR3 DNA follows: TGTGCCAGCAGCGTCGGGGGGTTAGGCGAGACCCAGTACTTC.

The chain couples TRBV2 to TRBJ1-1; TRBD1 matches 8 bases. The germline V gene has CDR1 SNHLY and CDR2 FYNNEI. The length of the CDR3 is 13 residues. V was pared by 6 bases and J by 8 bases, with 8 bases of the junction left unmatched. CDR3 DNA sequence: TGTGCCAGCAGCCCGACAGGGGATAAGGAAGCTTTCTTT. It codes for CASSPTGDKEAFF.

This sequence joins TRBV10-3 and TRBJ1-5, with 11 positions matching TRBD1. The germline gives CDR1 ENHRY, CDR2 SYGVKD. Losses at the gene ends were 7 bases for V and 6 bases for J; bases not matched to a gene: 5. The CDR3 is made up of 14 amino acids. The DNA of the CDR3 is TGTGCCATCAAAGGACAGGGGGCTGCTCAGCCCCAGCATTTT. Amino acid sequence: CAIKGQGAAQPQHF.

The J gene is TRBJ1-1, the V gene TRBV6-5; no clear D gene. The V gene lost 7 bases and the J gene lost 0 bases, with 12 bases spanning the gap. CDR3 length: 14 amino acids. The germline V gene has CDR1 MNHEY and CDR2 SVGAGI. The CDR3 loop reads CASIDRGMNTEAFF. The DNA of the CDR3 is TGTGCCAGCATTGACCGGGGAATGAACACTGAAGCTTTCTTT.

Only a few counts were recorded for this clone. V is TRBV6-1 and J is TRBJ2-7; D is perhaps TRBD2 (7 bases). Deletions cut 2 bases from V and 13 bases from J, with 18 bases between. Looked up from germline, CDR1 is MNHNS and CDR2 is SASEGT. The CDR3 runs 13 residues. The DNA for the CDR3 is TGTGCCAGCAGTGAAACTCTAGGGAGGGGGTGTTACTTC. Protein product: CASSETLGRGCYF.

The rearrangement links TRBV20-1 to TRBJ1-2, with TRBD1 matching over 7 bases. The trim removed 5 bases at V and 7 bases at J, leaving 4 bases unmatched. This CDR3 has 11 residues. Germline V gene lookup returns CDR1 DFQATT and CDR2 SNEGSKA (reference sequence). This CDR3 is CSAPGQLGYTF. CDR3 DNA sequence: TGCAGTGCTCCGGGACAGCTTGGCTACACCTTC.

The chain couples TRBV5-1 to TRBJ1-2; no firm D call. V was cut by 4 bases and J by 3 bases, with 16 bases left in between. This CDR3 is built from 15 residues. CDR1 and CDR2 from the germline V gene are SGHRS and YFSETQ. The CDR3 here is CASSPSPEQYYGYTF. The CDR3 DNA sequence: TGCGCCAGCAGCCCTAGCCCTGAGCAGTACTATGGCTACACCTTC. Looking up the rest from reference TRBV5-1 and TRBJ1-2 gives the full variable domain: KAGVTQTPRYLIKTRGQQVTLSCSPISGHRSVSWYQQTPGQGLQFLFEYFSETQRNKGNFPGRFSGRQFSNSRSEMNVSTLELGDSALYLCASSPSPEQYYGYTFGSGTRLTVV.

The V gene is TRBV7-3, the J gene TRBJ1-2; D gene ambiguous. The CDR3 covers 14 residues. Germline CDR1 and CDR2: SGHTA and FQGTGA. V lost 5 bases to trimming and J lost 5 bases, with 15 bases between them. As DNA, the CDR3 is TGTGCCAGCAGCCAAACCGCTCAGTCGTATGGCTACACCTTC. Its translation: CASSQTAQSYGYTF.

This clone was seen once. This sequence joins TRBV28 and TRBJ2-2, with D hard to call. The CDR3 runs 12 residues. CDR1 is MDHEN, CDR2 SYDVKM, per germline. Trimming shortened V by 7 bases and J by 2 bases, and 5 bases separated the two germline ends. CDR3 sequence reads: CASMVNTGELFF. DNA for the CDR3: TGTGCCAGCATGGTAAACACCGGGGAGCTGTTTTTT.

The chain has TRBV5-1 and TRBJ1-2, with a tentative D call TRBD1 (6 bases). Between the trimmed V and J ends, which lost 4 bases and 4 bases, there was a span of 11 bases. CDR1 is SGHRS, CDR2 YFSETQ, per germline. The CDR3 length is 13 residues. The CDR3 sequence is CASSGQGFYGYTF. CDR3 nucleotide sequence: TGCGCCAGCAGCGGTCAGGGGTTCTATGGCTACACCTTC.

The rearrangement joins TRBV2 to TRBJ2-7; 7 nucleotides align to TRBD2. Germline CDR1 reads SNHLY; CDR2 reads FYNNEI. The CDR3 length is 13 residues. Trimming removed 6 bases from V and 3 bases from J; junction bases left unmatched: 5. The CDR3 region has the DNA TGTGCCAGCAGGAGGAGCGGGGACTACGAGCAGTACTTC. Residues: CASRRSGDYEQYF.